The 12 T cell receptor beta chains listed next were all sequenced from one sample in a study of PD-1 blockade in classical Hodgkin lymphoma. Following autologous stem cell transplantation, relapse occurred in every patient, and exposure to brentuximab vedotin varied. Libraries were prepared by immunoSEQ multiplex PCR; TCRdb keeps only in-frame clonotypes and omits some of them. The table lists approximately 24,000 clones, almost 85% of them singletons. The sample in question was peripheral blood mononuclear cells (PBMCs), obtained before the second cycle of nivolumab. All receptors come from a human donor with classical Hodgkin lymphoma.

This clone was detected a few times. V gene TRBV5-4 combines with J gene TRBJ1-2; D remains ambiguous. V was trimmed by 5 bases and J by 0 bases, leaving 11 bases between them. CDR3 length: 14 residues. Germline V gene data show CDR1 as SGHNT and CDR2 as YYREEE (reference sequence). DNA of the CDR3: TGTGCCAGCAGTTCGTTTGTACCTAACTATGGCTACACCTTC. Protein: CASSSFVPNYGYTF.

This chain links TRBV28 with TRBJ2-3; TRBD2 is a possible D gene (6 bases). V lost 3 bases and J 6 bases, leaving 13 bases between the germline ends. This CDR3 is built from 14 residues. Germline V gives CDR1 MDHEN, CDR2 SYDVKM. This chain's CDR3 is CASSFPGGDDTQYF. For the CDR3, the DNA is TGTGCCAGCAGTTTTCCCGGGGGTGACGATACGCAGTATTTT.

This clone was recorded only once. The chain employs TRBV4-3 and TRBJ2-5; 7 bases agree with TRBD1. This CDR3 region has 17 residues. Germline V CDR1 and CDR2: LGHNA, YSLEER. The ends lost 0 bases at V and 7 bases at J; junction bases unmatched: 14. The CDR3 spells CASSQEWGRGTGRTQYF. For the CDR3, the DNA is TGCGCCAGCAGCCAAGAGTGGGGCAGGGGGACCGGGCGGACCCAGTACTTC.

J is TRBJ2-5 and V is TRBV14; D not resolved. CDR1 is SGHDN and CDR2 is FVKESK in the germline V gene. The V gene lost 2 bases and the J gene lost 5 bases, with 6 bases spanning the gap. CDR3 length: 12 residues. Here the CDR3 DNA reads TGTGCCAGCAGCCAATTGCGGGAGACCCAGTACTTC. Translated: CASSQLRETQYF.

The chain carries TRBV7-6 and TRBJ1-1; D remains ambiguous. CDR3 length: 16 amino acids. The V and J ends lost 2 bases and 0 bases respectively, with 13 bases between them. Germline values: CDR1 SGHVS, CDR2 FNYEAQ. The CDR3 here is CASSLRSDSMNTEAFF. The CDR3 DNA reads TGTGCCAGCAGCTTACGTTCCGACTCCATGAACACTGAAGCTTTCTTT. Drawing the rest from reference TRBV7-6 and TRBJ1-1, the complete variable domain is GAGVSQSPRYKVTKRGQDVALRCDPISGHVSLYWYRQALGQGPEFLTYFNYEAQQDKSGLPNDRFSAERPEGSISTLTIQRTEQRDSAMYRCASSLRSDSMNTEAFFGQGTRLTVV.

The gene calls are TRBV28 and TRBJ2-2; D not certain. V gave up 7 bases and J gave up 1 base, with 10 bases separating them. The germline gives CDR1 MDHEN, CDR2 SYDVKM. The CDR3 extends over 14 amino acids. The CDR3 is CASTTRLNTGELFF. In DNA, the CDR3 is TGTGCCAGCACGACTCGGTTGAACACCGGGGAGCTGTTTTTT.

Of note for this clone: This sample also contains other DNA sequences that code for the same CDR3. The chain joins TRBV29-1 to TRBJ1-1; TRBD1 agrees at 8 bases. V trimming: 6 bases; J trimming: 1 base; junction bases outside the gene matches: 1. Per germline, CDR1 SQVTM and CDR2 ANQGSEA. The CDR3 is 12 residues long. CDR3: CSVGQGNTEAFF. In nucleotides, the CDR3 is TGCAGCGTCGGACAGGGGAACACTGAAGCTTTCTTT.

The chain employs TRBV15 and TRBJ1-5; D perhaps matches TRBD1 (6 bases). With 4 bases removed from V and 6 bases from J, the gap between germline ends came to 16 bases. The CDR3 totals 15 residues. Germline values: CDR1 LNHNV, CDR2 YYDKDF (reference sequence). CDR3 coding DNA: TGTGCCACCAGCATGGGGGCAGGGCCGGGTCAGCCCCAGCATTTT. It is translated as CATSMGAGPGQPQHF.

V usage is TRBV27 and J usage is TRBJ2-1, with a tentative D call TRBD2 (6 bases). The CDR3 has 14 amino acids. V lost 11 bases, J lost 6 bases, and 20 bases lay in between. The germline V gene encodes CDR1 MNHEY and CDR2 SMNVEV (reference sequence). CDR3 in DNA: TGTGCCTGCCCGGGGGAGGCTCCGGCCAATGAGCAGTTCTTC. This gives the protein CACPGEAPANEQFF.

The chain joins TRBV6-6 to TRBJ2-2, with D perhaps matching TRBD2 (5 bases). The germline V gene encodes CDR1 MNHNY and CDR2 SVGAGI (reference sequence). Trimming removed 2 bases at V and 0 bases at J, with 7 bases between. The CDR3 consists of 15 residues. In DNA form, the CDR3 reads TGTGCCAGCAGTTACGGGGAGCCGAACACCGGGGAGCTGTTTTTT. This encodes CASSYGEPNTGELFF.

The chain carries TRBV4-3 and TRBJ2-1; 12 nucleotides match TRBD2. The germline V gene has CDR1 LGHNA and CDR2 YSLEER. CDR3 length: 16 amino acids. The ends lost 0 bases at V and 8 bases at J; junction bases unmatched: 5. In DNA form, the CDR3 reads TGCGCCAGCAGCCAAGATTCTAGCGGGGGGGCCGATGAGCAGTTCTTC. The encoded protein is CASSQDSSGGADEQFF.

The gene calls are TRBV10-3 and TRBJ2-7, with TRBD1 matching over 8 bases. Trimming cost V 4 bases and J 2 bases; bases outside gene matches: 4. CDR3 length: 14 amino acids. Germline assignment: CDR1 ENHRY and CDR2 SYGVKD. CDR3 amino acids: CAISGTGRPYEQYF. Written as DNA, the CDR3 is TGTGCCATCAGTGGGACAGGGCGTCCCTACGAGCAGTACTTC.